This TCR beta chain was recovered during a study of neoadjuvant anti-PD-1 for oral cavity cancer. This clone has only a few counts. Noted time point: after neoadjuvant nivolumab, at surgical resection. This table comes from immunoSEQ multiplex PCR, and its TCRdb copy is limited to in-frame clones, with some not included. The sample comprises fewer than 10,000 clones, around 68% of which are singletons, and around 4% rests with the top ten. Between the trimmed V and J ends, which lost 5 bases and 0 bases, there was a span of 11 bases. The V gene's germline CDR1 is SEHNR and CDR2 FQNEAQ (reference sequence). The CDR3 totals 15 residues.

The starting material was PBMCs, obtained after nivolumab (anti-PD-1) treatment. The chain uses TRBV7-9 and TRBJ2-4; the D is unclear. The clonotype originates from a person aged 40 to 85 with oral cavity squamous cell carcinoma. In DNA, the CDR3 is TGTGCCAGCAGCGGACGGCTTCTAGCCAAAAACATTCAGTACTTC. Protein product: CASSGRLLAKNIQYF.